This T cell receptor (beta chain) was observed in a study of T cells in Graves' hyperthyroidism and ophthalmopathy. Findings and caveats of the study: From stable hyperthyroidism, ophthalmopathy was separated by a 13 V-J model.

At least ten counts were recorded for this clonotype. Its antigen is currently unknown. It was RNA transcripts that yielded the amplified TCR beta CDR3 regions. First-round RT-PCR targeting the TCR CDR3 was performed with the HTBI primer set. TCRdb called the multiplex PCR reads again in MiXCR, with one record for every CDR3 protein. Among 530,000 or so distinct CDR3 sequences listed, just over 45% were seen once. Germline V gives CDR1 SNHLY, CDR2 FYNNEI. V lost 0 bases, J lost 1 base, and 3 bases lay in between. This CDR3 contains 13 residues. It was considered stable Graves' hyperthyroidism when ophthalmopathy did not progress within 18 months. Disease duration under 2 months; hyperthyroidism patients were aged 18 to 65. The diagnoses drew upon clinical symptoms, serum thyroxine and TRAb, thyroid ultrasound and orbital computed tomography.

Sequenced input: peripheral blood or thyroid tissue (not recorded which). The rearrangement uses TRBV2 and TRBJ1-1, with D hard to call. This clonotype was obtained from a woman under 30 with Graves' hyperthyroidism. In nucleotides, the CDR3 is TGTGCCAGCAGTGAAGCCTGGAACACTGAAGCTTTCTTT. Amino acid sequence: CASSEAWNTEAFF.